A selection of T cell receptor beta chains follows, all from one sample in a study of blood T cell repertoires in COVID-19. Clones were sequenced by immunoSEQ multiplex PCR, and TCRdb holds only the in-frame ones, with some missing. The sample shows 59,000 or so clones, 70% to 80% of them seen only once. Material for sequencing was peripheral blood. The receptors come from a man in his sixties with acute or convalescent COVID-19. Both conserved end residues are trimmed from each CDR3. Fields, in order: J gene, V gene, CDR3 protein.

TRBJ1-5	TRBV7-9	ASSSPGGDQPQH
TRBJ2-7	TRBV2	ASSVYHREVSEQY
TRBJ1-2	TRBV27	ASKQEATAPIGYT
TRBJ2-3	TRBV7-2	ASSLETGTDTQY
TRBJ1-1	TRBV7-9	ASSLYKNTEAF
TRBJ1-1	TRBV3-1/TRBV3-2	ASREVQGNTEAF
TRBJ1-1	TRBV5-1	ASSPQRTGGENTEAF
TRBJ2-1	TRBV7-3	ASSPPEAGGSYNEQF
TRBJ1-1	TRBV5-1	ASSGEQGNTEAF
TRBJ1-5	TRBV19	ASSIRGTGNQPQH
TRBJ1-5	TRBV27	ASSLAGQGSNQPQH